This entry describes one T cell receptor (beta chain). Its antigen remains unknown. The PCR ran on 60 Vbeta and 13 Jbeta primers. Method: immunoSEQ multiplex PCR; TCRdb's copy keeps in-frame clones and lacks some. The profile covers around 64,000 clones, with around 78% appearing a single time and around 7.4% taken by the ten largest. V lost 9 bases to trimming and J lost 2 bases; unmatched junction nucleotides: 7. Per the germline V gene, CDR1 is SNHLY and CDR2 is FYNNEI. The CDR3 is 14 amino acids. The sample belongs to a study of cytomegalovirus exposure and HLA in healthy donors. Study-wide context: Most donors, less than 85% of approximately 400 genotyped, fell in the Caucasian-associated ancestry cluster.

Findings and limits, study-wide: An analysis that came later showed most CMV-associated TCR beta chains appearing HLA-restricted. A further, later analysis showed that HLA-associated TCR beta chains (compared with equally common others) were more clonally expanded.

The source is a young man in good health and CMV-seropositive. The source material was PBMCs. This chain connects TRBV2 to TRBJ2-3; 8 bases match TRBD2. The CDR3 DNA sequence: TGTGCCAGTTTAGCGGGACTGACCACAGATACGCAGTATTTT. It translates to CASLAGLTTDTQYF.